This is a list of T cell receptor beta chains from one sample in a study of vaccination and CD4 T cells after COVID-19. TCRdb re-derived calls from the PCR reads in MiXCR, one entry per CDR3 protein. This table has over 10,000 distinct CDR3 sequences, roughly 50% appearing once. These receptors have no known antigen. Sequenced input: CD4+ T cells from blood, cultured in vitro. All receptors come from a human donor who had recovered from COVID-19. Both conserved end residues are part of each CDR3. D genes are given only for firm matches. Clone size is shown for a subset of rows, as once, few, many or a class of expanded clone.

d_call | clone_size | j_call | v_call | cdr3_aa | cdr3_nt
- | - | TRBJ2-5 | TRBV7-7 | CASSQAWPAAGQETQYF | TGCGCCAGCAGCCAAGCTTGGCCTGCGGCGGGGCAAGAGACCCAGTACTTC
- | - | TRBJ2-3 | TRBV2 | CASSEQGGSDTQYF | TGTGCCAGCAGTGAACAGGGGGGGTCGGATACGCAGTATTTT
- | - | TRBJ1-4 | TRBV7-2 | CASSLAARINEKLFF | TGTGCCAGCAGCTTAGCTGCCAGGATTAATGAAAAACTGTTTTTT
- | - | TRBJ1-5 | TRBV7-6 | CASSSTGTNQPQHF | TGTGCCAGCAGCTCTACAGGGACCAATCAGCCCCAGCATTTT
TRBD2 | - | TRBJ2-7 | TRBV15 | CATSRDSGTTYEQYF | TGTGCCACCAGCAGAGATTCCGGGACTACCTACGAGCAGTACTTC
- | few | TRBJ1-5 | TRBV6-1 | CASIGFNQPQHF | TGTGCCAGCATTGGATTCAATCAGCCCCAGCATTTT
- | - | TRBJ2-7 | TRBV24-1 | CATSDPGVNEQYF | TGTGCCACCAGTGATCCAGGGGTTAACGAGCAGTACTTC
- | few | TRBJ1-1 | TRBV7-9 | CASSLVGGATEAFF | TGTGCCAGCAGCTTAGTGGGTGGGGCCACTGAAGCTTTCTTT
- | - | TRBJ2-1 | TRBV11-3 | CASSSSPGTYNEQFF | TGTGCCAGCAGCTCCTCTCCGGGGACCTACAATGAGCAGTTCTTC
TRBD1 | - | TRBJ2-7 | TRBV2 | CASRQGLIYEQYF | TGTGCCAGCAGACAGGGGTTAATCTACGAGCAGTACTTC
TRBD1 | - | TRBJ2-2 | TRBV20-1 | CSARDQGAGELFF | TGCAGTGCTAGAGATCAGGGGGCCGGGGAGCTGTTTTTT
- | few | TRBJ2-2 | TRBV15 | CATKVASRNTGELFF | TGTGCCACCAAGGTGGCTAGTCGGAACACCGGGGAGCTGTTTTTT
TRBD1 | - | TRBJ1-2 | TRBV24-1 | CATSDSDRGAYGYTF | TGTGCCACCAGTGATTCGGACAGGGGAGCCTATGGCTACACCTTC
- | - | TRBJ2-7 | TRBV7-9 | CASSPYAGGGEQYF | TGTGCCAGCAGTCCGTACGCCGGCGGTGGCGAGCAGTACTTC
- | - | TRBJ1-2 | TRBV6-5 | CASSYSGGQYGYTF | TGTGCCAGCAGTTACTCGGGGGGCCAGTATGGCTACACCTTC
TRBD1 | - | TRBJ1-3 | TRBV23-1 | CASSQRQGNGNTIYF | TGCGCCAGCAGTCAGCGACAGGGAAACGGAAACACCATATATTTT
TRBD1 | - | TRBJ2-3 | TRBV7-3 | CASSSTGSTDTQYF | TGTGCCAGCAGTTCGACAGGGAGCACAGATACGCAGTATTTT
- | - | TRBJ2-1 | TRBV6-1 | CASSRRDEQFF | TGTGCCAGCAGTCGTAGGGATGAGCAGTTCTTC
- | few | TRBJ1-4 | TRBV20-1 | CSAREETGHGKLFF | TGCAGTGCTAGAGAGGAAACAGGGCACGGAAAACTGTTTTTT
- | - | TRBJ1-1 | TRBV18 | CASSPSAKVNTEAFF | TGTGCCAGCTCACCATCTGCGAAAGTGAACACTGAAGCTTTCTTT
- | - | TRBJ1-1 | TRBV18 | CASSPINSRENTEAFF | TGTGCCAGCTCACCAATTAATTCCAGGGAGAACACTGAAGCTTTCTTT
- | few | TRBJ1-2 | TRBV20-1 | CSASSESYGYTF | TGCAGTGCCAGCAGTGAAAGCTATGGCTACACCTTC
- | few | TRBJ2-5 | TRBV6-1 | CASRGGGWETQYF | TGTGCCAGCCGAGGAGGAGGGTGGGAGACCCAGTACTTC
TRBD2 | - | TRBJ2-5 | TRBV3-1 | CASSRSGRGETQYF | TGTGCCAGCAGCCGTAGCGGGAGAGGAGAGACCCAGTACTTC
- | - | TRBJ1-4 | TRBV7-2 | CASSLGSNEKLFF | TGTGCCAGCAGCTTGGGGTCTAATGAAAAACTGTTTTTT
TRBD2 | - | TRBJ2-5 | TRBV5-5 | CASSPQLAGAGETQYF | TGTGCCAGCAGCCCACAACTAGCGGGAGCCGGAGAGACCCAGTACTTC
- | - | TRBJ2-4 | TRBV15 | CATSPGGEGNIQYF | TGTGCCACCAGTCCAGGGGGGGAGGGAAACATTCAGTACTTC
- | few | TRBJ1-6 | TRBV6-1 | CASSEEASSYNSPLHF | TGTGCCAGCAGTGAAGAAGCGAGCTCCTATAATTCACCCCTCCACTTT
TRBD2 | - | TRBJ2-3 | TRBV10-3 | CAISPRTSGDNTDTQYF | TGTGCCATCAGTCCCCGGACTAGCGGAGATAACACAGATACGCAGTATTTT
- | - | TRBJ2-1 | TRBV12-3/TRBV12-4 | CASSLPFTGNEQFF | TGTGCCAGCAGTTTACCCTTTACTGGAAATGAGCAGTTCTTC
TRBD2 | - | TRBJ2-1 | TRBV29-1 | CSVMTGLAGPNEQFF | TGCAGCGTTATGACGGGACTAGCGGGACCGAATGAGCAGTTCTTC
TRBD2 | - | TRBJ2-7 | TRBV6-2/TRBV6-3 | CASRPTSETSYEQYF | TGTGCCAGCAGGCCGACTAGCGAGACCTCCTACGAGCAGTACTTC
TRBD2 | - | TRBJ2-3 | TRBV7-9 | CASSLGVVGRAPDTQYF | TGTGCCAGCAGCTTAGGGGTTGTCGGGAGGGCCCCAGATACGCAGTATTTT
- | few | TRBJ2-5 | TRBV2 | CASRRGRETQYF | TGTGCCAGCAGAAGGGGACGAGAGACCCAGTACTTC
- | few | TRBJ1-2 | TRBV2 | CASIGASNYGYTF | TGTGCCAGCATTGGAGCGTCTAACTATGGCTACACCTTC
TRBD1 | - | TRBJ1-5 | TRBV7-8 | CASSLDRVLSQPQHF | TGTGCCAGCAGCTTGGACAGGGTACTTTCTCAGCCCCAGCATTTT
- | few | TRBJ1-5 | TRBV2 | CASSQQGGNQPQHF | TGTGCCAGCAGTCAACAGGGAGGCAATCAGCCCCAGCATTTT
- | once | TRBJ1-6 | TRBV7-2 | CASSLLTVDNSPLHF | TGTGCCAGCAGCTTATTAACAGTAGATAATTCACCCCTCCACTTT
TRBD1 | few | TRBJ1-1 | TRBV2 | CASRNRGEGEAFF | TGTGCCAGCAGGAACAGGGGGGAGGGTGAAGCTTTCTTT
TRBD1 | - | TRBJ1-5 | TRBV28 | CASILVTGGNQPQHF | TGTGCCAGCATATTGGTCACAGGGGGCAATCAGCCCCAGCATTTT
- | few | TRBJ2-4 | TRBV20-1 | CSASSGQGNIQYF | TGCAGTGCTAGTTCGGGGCAGGGAAACATTCAGTACTTC
- | - | TRBJ2-1 | TRBV18 | CASSPRGEGRVNEQFF | TGTGCCAGCTCACCCAGGGGGGAGGGCCGCGTAAATGAGCAGTTCTTC
TRBD2 | - | TRBJ2-3 | TRBV6-1 | CASSERDLGSGRAADTQYF | TGTGCCAGCAGTGAAAGGGATCTCGGGAGCGGGAGGGCCGCAGATACGCAGTATTTT
- | - | TRBJ1-5 | TRBV3-1 | CASSQGGRQPQHF | TGTGCCAGCAGCCAAGGGGGCAGGCAGCCCCAGCATTTT
- | - | TRBJ2-5 | TRBV7-9 | CASSLDPSKETQYF | TGCGCCAGCAGCTTGGATCCTAGCAAAGAGACCCAGTACTTC
- | - | TRBJ2-3 | TRBV15 | CATSRDGVAATDTQYF | TGTGCCACCAGCAGAGATGGGGTAGCGGCCACAGATACGCAGTATTTT